Presented here are 19 T cell receptor beta chains from one specimen sequenced in a study of cytomegalovirus exposure and HLA in healthy donors. Vbeta (60) and Jbeta (13) primers were used in the PCR. The method was immunoSEQ multiplex PCR; TCRdb's version includes in-frame clones alone and lacks a portion of them. This sample has around 150,000 clones, with roughly 85% found just once. Sequencing was done on a sample of PBMCs. These receptors all come from a male donor in good health and CMV-seronegative.

The V gene is TRBV21-1, the J gene TRBJ1-2; the table's D call of TRBD1 was not tested on the DNA. TRBV21-1 is shown as a pseudogene. The CDR3 is made up of 17 amino acids. For the CDR3, the DNA is TGTGCCAGCAGCAATTACGGGCGTGTCGACAGACCTTATGGCTACACCTTC. The encoded protein is CASSNYGRVDRPYGYTF.

The V gene is TRBV29-1, the J gene TRBJ1-1, with 9 positions matching TRBD1. The V gene end was trimmed by 4 bases and the J gene end by 1 base; junction bases not matched to a gene: 1. CDR1 and CDR2 from the germline V gene are SQVTM and ANQGSEA. The length of the CDR3 is 13 residues. The CDR3 coding sequence is TGCAGCGTTGGGGGACAGGGGAACACTGAAGCTTTCTTT. Translated: CSVGGQGNTEAFF.

The chain carries TRBV5-4 and TRBJ1-2; D might be TRBD1 (5 bases). Per germline, CDR1 SGHNT and CDR2 YYREEE (reference sequence). The CDR3 runs 13 residues. Trimming left V 0 bases short and J 8 bases short, with 11 bases between. The CDR3 coding sequence is TGTGCCAGCAGCTTGGTGGGGGAGGGGGGCTACACCTTC. It specifies CASSLVGEGGYTF.

The chain recombines TRBV5-4 with TRBJ1-2, with 7 bases fitting TRBD1. Germline-derived CDR1 and CDR2 are SGHNT and YYREEE (reference sequence). The CDR3 extends over 14 amino acids. The V gene end was trimmed by 2 bases and the J gene end by 3 bases; junction bases not matched to a gene: 4. CDR3 protein: CASSLAGTDYGYTF. The CDR3 nucleotides are TGTGCCAGCAGCTTAGCCGGGACAGACTATGGCTACACCTTC.

This clone turned up a few times. V and J are TRBV15 and TRBJ1-2; 9 bases are shared with TRBD1. V shed 6 bases, J shed 1 base, and the junction held 3 bases outside the gene matches. The germline gives CDR1 LNHNV, CDR2 YYDKDF (reference sequence). CDR3 length: 14 amino acids. The CDR3 spells CATRTTGGNYGYTF. CDR3 bases: TGTGCCACCAGGACGACAGGGGGTAACTATGGCTACACCTTC.

The chain couples TRBV6-5 to TRBJ2-3, with 8 bases that match TRBD2. CDR3 length: 15 amino acids. Germline CDR1 and CDR2: MNHEY and SVGAGI. V lost 0 bases to trimming and J lost 4 bases; unmatched junction nucleotides: 3. For the CDR3, the DNA is TGTGCCAGCAGTTACTCGGGACTAGGAGCAGATACGCAGTATTTT. Encoded protein: CASSYSGLGADTQYF.

In its sample, this clone was seen once. This sequence joins TRBV7-9 and TRBJ1-4, with 7 bases lining up with TRBD1. Germline trimming cut 3 bases from V and 1 base from J; bases unmatched to any gene: 8. This CDR3 spans 17 amino acids. Germline V gene data show CDR1 as SEHNR and CDR2 as FQNEAQ (reference sequence). CDR3 bases: TGTGCCAGCAGCTTCCTGACAGGGTCTTTAACTAATGAAAAACTGTTTTTT. It specifies CASSFLTGSLTNEKLFF.

J is TRBJ1-3 and V is TRBV7-9, with D possibly matching TRBD1 (6 bases). Trimming cost V 5 bases and J 4 bases, with 15 bases left between them. This CDR3 contains 15 residues. In germline, CDR1 is SEHNR, CDR2 FQNEAQ (reference sequence). DNA for the CDR3: TGTGCCAGCAGCCCCCGGGGGGGGCTAGGAAACACCATATATTTT. Translated, it gives CASSPRGGLGNTIYF.

The chain couples TRBV5-1 to TRBJ2-7; D possibly corresponds to TRBD1 (6 bases). The CDR3 consists of 14 residues. Germline V gene sequence: CDR1 SGHRS, CDR2 YFSETQ. V was shortened by 2 bases and J by 0 bases, with 9 bases between the two germline ends. CDR3 residues: CASSFSTGSYEQYF. The CDR3 DNA sequence: TGCGCCAGCAGCTTCTCGACAGGCTCCTACGAGCAGTACTTC. Full variable domain (rest looked up from reference TRBV5-1 and TRBJ2-7): KAGVTQTPRYLIKTRGQQVTLSCSPISGHRSVSWYQQTPGQGLQFLFEYFSETQRNKGNFPGRFSGRQFSNSRSEMNVSTLELGDSALYLCASSFSTGSYEQYFGPGTRLTVT.

As to this clone: The sample contains more than one DNA sequence encoding this CDR3. The V gene is TRBV7-2, the J gene TRBJ2-2, with D possibly being TRBD2 (5 bases). V lost 4 bases to trimming and J lost 2 bases, with 11 bases between them. Germline CDR1 SGHTA, CDR2 FQGNSA. This CDR3 has 15 residues. DNA for the CDR3: TGTGCCAGCAGCTCCCGACGGGGAAACACCGGGGAGCTGTTTTTT. Translated, it gives CASSSRRGNTGELFF. Using reference TRBV7-2 and TRBJ2-2 for the parts outside the CDR3, the full variable domain is GAGVSQSPSNKVTEKGKDVELRCDPISGHTALYWYRQSLGQGLEFLIYFQGNSAPDKSGLPSDRFSAERTGGSVSTLTIQRTQQEDSAVYLCASSSRRGNTGELFFGEGSRLTVL.

This chain uses TRBV21-1 with TRBJ2-3; the DNA was not used to check the table's D call, TRBD1. TRBV21-1 is marked as a pseudogene. CDR3 length: 16 residues. The CDR3 is CASSNQTGGATDTQYF. The DNA for the CDR3 is TGTGCCAGCAGCAACCAGACAGGGGGCGCGACAGATACGCAGTATTTT.

The rearrangement joins TRBV7-7 to TRBJ2-2, with 7 bases that match TRBD1. There are 15 residues in the CDR3. The germline CDR1 and CDR2 sequences are SSHAT and FNYEAQ (reference sequence). The V and J ends lost 5 bases and 4 bases, in that order; junction bases with no gene match: 7. The CDR3: CASSRGGSGTGELFF. The DNA of the CDR3 is TGTGCCAGCAGCAGAGGGGGCTCGGGCACCGGGGAGCTGTTTTTT.

The table lists this clone with a few counts. The chain recombines TRBV6-1 with TRBJ1-2; perhaps TRBD1 as D (6 bases). Trimming took 6 bases from V and 0 from J, leaving 11 bases between them. This CDR3 contains 14 residues. The germline CDR1 and CDR2 sequences are MNHNS and SASEGT. CDR3 in amino acids: CASRIQGSNYGYTF. CDR3 DNA sequence: TGTGCCAGCAGGATACAGGGATCTAACTATGGCTACACCTTC.

Concerning this clone: The junction and the germline gene differ at one end; a read error may be behind it. The V gene is TRBV11-2, the J gene TRBJ2-1, with 14 bases fitting TRBD2. Germline CDR1 is SGHAT and CDR2 is FQNNGV. The CDR3 covers 14 residues. Here the CDR3 DNA reads TGTGCCAGCAGCAACCCGGGACTAGCGGGAGCAAGGGTCTTC. Residues: CASSNPGLAGARVF.

This clone was counted a single time. V and J are TRBV5-4 and TRBJ2-5, with 9 nucleotides matching TRBD1. In germline, CDR1 is SGHNT, CDR2 YYREEE (reference sequence). After removal of 5 bases from V and 4 bases from J, the junction contained 6 bases not matched to a gene. The CDR3 totals 14 residues. The CDR3, as DNA: TGTGCCAGCAGGGGGGGGACAGGGAGAGAGACCCAGTACTTC. Its translation is CASRGGTGRETQYF.

V usage is TRBV6-1 and J usage is TRBJ2-3; possible D gene TRBD1, 6 bases. The CDR3 totals 15 residues. From germline, CDR1 is MNHNS and CDR2 SASEGT. Trimming shortened V by 2 bases and J by 2 bases, and 11 bases separated the two germline ends. The CDR3 loop reads CASSEWTVVTDTQYF. The CDR3 region has the DNA TGTGCCAGCAGTGAATGGACAGTCGTCACAGATACGCAGTATTTT.

The DNA of the CDR3 is TGTGCCAGCAGACCACAGGGGAGCACTGAAGCTTTCTTT. Its translation: CASRPQGSTEAFF. The chain combines TRBV2 with TRBJ1-1, with 7 nucleotides matching TRBD1. The trim removed 6 bases at V and 4 bases at J, leaving 5 bases unmatched. The CDR3 runs 13 residues. Germline-derived CDR1 and CDR2 are SNHLY and FYNNEI.

This clone is a singleton in its sample. The V call is TRBV30, the J call TRBJ2-3, with D possibly TRBD2 on 6 matching bases. V lost 1 base and J 0 bases, leaving 8 bases between the germline ends. The V gene's germline CDR1 is GTSNPN and CDR2 SVGIG (reference sequence). The CDR3 has 14 amino acids. The CDR3 DNA reads TGTGCCTGGAGTGAGGGACTGAGCACAGATACGCAGTATTTT. It codes for CAWSEGLSTDTQYF.

The chain recombines TRBV7-2 with TRBJ2-7, with 7 bases aligning to TRBD2. The V gene end was trimmed by 3 bases and the J gene end by 2 bases; junction bases not matched to a gene: 10. The CDR3 covers 16 residues. Germline V gives CDR1 SGHTA, CDR2 FQGNSA. The DNA for the CDR3 is TGTGCCAGCAGCTTGAGGAGCGGGGAGGGCCCCTACGAGCAGTACTTC. Amino acids: CASSLRSGEGPYEQYF.